This TCR beta chain was sequenced during a study of T cells in Graves' hyperthyroidism and ophthalmopathy. Findings of the study overall: The model anticipated ophthalmopathy a median about six months pre-onset.

The CDR3 runs to 16 residues. J gave up 4 bases and V 0 bases, and 5 bases lay outside the gene matches. Per the germline V gene, CDR1 is SGHRS and CDR2 is YFSETQ. As to this clonotype: Its target is unknown.

The TCR beta CDR3 regions underwent amplification using RNA transcripts as the source. When the TCR CDR3 underwent first-round RT-PCR, the HTBI primer set was used. Each CDR3 protein is one row after TCRdb ran MiXCR on the multiplex PCR reads. This table has about 510,000 distinct CDR3 sequences, 11% to 15% appearing once. The receptor was isolated from a woman between 40 and 50 years old with Graves' hyperthyroidism. The material sequenced was blood. The V call is TRBV5-1, the J call TRBJ2-5; 11 positions match TRBD2. Here the CDR3 DNA reads TGCGCCAGCAGCTTGGCGGCTAGCGGGAGGTCAGAGACCCAGTACTTC. Translation gives CASSLAASGRSETQYF.